The 10 T cell receptor beta chains reported below all come from one sample, sequenced in a study of Ad26.COV2.S vaccination and SARS-CoV-2 variants. Clones were sequenced by immunoSEQ multiplex PCR, and TCRdb holds only the in-frame ones, with some missing. The sample has 450,000 to 550,000 clones, roughly nine tenths seen once. The treatment: some 20 received Ad26.COV2.S at low or high dose, single or two shots; about 5 received placebo; per-sample allocation not given. Samples were taken on day 63 after the first vaccine or placebo injection. The material sequenced was peripheral blood, taken in a trial of Ad26.COV2.S vaccine versus placebo. All receptors derive from a person aged 18-60 years who received the Ad26.COV2.S COVID-19 vaccine or a placebo.

V gene TRBV6-5 combines with J gene TRBJ1-2; possible D gene TRBD1, 6 bases. The CDR3 has 16 amino acids. Germline V gene data show CDR1 as MNHEY and CDR2 as SVGAGI. V was pared by 4 bases and J by 2 bases, with 17 bases between. CDR3 amino acids: CASSSPRGGDNYGYTF. The CDR3 DNA reads TGTGCCAGCAGTTCCCCTCGGGGGGGCGACAACTATGGCTACACCTTC.

In its sample, this clone was seen a few times. The chain has TRBV6-5 and TRBJ2-7; D remains ambiguous. V lost 6 bases, J lost 1 base, and 16 bases lay in between. Germline V gene data show CDR1 as MNHEY and CDR2 as SVGAGI. This CDR3 is 15 amino acids long. The CDR3 loop is CASRPLAGASYEQYF. The CDR3 region has the DNA TGTGCCAGCAGACCGTTGGCAGGCGCTTCCTACGAGCAGTACTTC.

J is TRBJ2-1 and V is TRBV29-1; 7 nucleotides agree with TRBD1. J gave up 7 bases and V 6 bases, and 6 bases lay outside the gene matches. Germline V gene lookup returns CDR1 SQVTM and CDR2 ANQGSEA. The CDR3 runs to 12 residues. In DNA, the CDR3 is TGCAGCGTCCGCAAGACAGGGAATGAGCAGTTCTTC. Residues: CSVRKTGNEQFF.

This clone turned up a few times. V is TRBV11-3 and J is TRBJ2-5; TRBD2 aligns across 12 bases. Germline V gives CDR1 SGHNT, CDR2 YENEEA. Losses at the gene ends were 5 bases for V and 2 bases for J; bases not matched to a gene: 3. CDR3 size: 15 residues. The CDR3 DNA reads as TGTGCCAGCAGCCCCGGACTAGCGGGACAAGAGACCCAGTACTTC. Its translation: CASSPGLAGQETQYF.

J is TRBJ2-3 and V is TRBV5-1, with D hard to call. The CDR3 has 14 residues. Trimming removed 0 bases at V and 7 bases at J, with 12 bases between. Germline CDR1 reads SGHRS; CDR2 reads YFSETQ. The CDR3 nucleotides read TGCGCCAGCAGCTTGGACCCGGGCACGCATACGCAGTATTTT. Translating it yields CASSLDPGTHTQYF.

The V call is TRBV6-5, the J call TRBJ1-1; possibly TRBD1 for D (6 bases). The CDR3 has 13 residues. The V end was cut by 0 bases, the J end by 11 bases, with 13 bases between. Germline CDR1 MNHEY, CDR2 SVGAGI. The CDR3 DNA is TGTGCCAGCAGTTACTCGAGCAGGGGATCTGCTTTCTTT. Protein: CASSYSSRGSAFF.

The rearrangement uses TRBV6-2 or TRBV6-3 and TRBJ2-7; tentative D call: TRBD1 (5 bases). Germline V gene data show CDR1 as MNHEY and CDR2 as SVGEGT. This CDR3 comprises 15 residues. Trimming stripped 5 bases from V and 3 bases from J, with 17 bases between. The CDR3 DNA reads TGTGCCAGCAGTCCCATCCCGACAGCTTACTACGAGCAGTACTTC. Its translation is CASSPIPTAYYEQYF.

CDR3 amino acids: CASSIEKFGGKLFF. CDR3 sequence (DNA): TGTGCCAGTAGTATAGAAAAGTTCGGGGGAAAACTGTTTTTT. The chain employs TRBV19 and TRBJ1-4; D is possibly TRBD1 (5 bases). The V and J ends lost 0 bases and 10 bases respectively, with 12 bases between them. Germline lookup yields CDR1 LNHDA and CDR2 SQIVND (reference sequence). The CDR3 covers 14 residues. The full variable domain, in which reference TRBV19 and TRBJ1-4 provide the parts outside the CDR3, is DGGITQSPKYLFRKEGQNVTLSCEQNLNHDAMYWYRQDPGQGLRLIYYSQIVNDFQKGDIAEGYSVSREKKESFPLTVTSAQKNPTAFYLCASSIEKFGGKLFFGSGTQLSVL.

J is TRBJ1-5 and V is TRBV19; TRBD1 is a possible D gene (6 bases). The germline CDR1 and CDR2 sequences are LNHDA and SQIVND (reference sequence). The ends were cut back, 0 bases at V and 8 bases at J, with 14 bases in the middle. CDR3 length: 15 amino acids. DNA for the CDR3: TGTGCCAGTAGTATAGATCCGGACAGCAGAAAGCCCCAGCATTTT. This codes for CASSIDPDSRKPQHF.

The rearrangement links TRBV2 to TRBJ1-6; D not resolved. V was trimmed by 5 bases and J by 6 bases, leaving 11 bases between them. CDR1 and CDR2 from the germline V gene are SNHLY and FYNNEI. The CDR3 consists of 14 residues. CDR3 sequence reads: CASSTGRSNSPLHF. For the CDR3, the DNA is TGTGCCAGCAGTACCGGGAGATCTAATTCACCCCTCCACTTT.